The 15 T cell receptor beta chains reported below all come from one sample, sequenced in a study of immune evolution from preneoplasia to lung adenocarcinoma. Profiling relied on immunoSEQ multiplex PCR, and the TCRdb table lists in-frame clones only, not all of them. This table has approximately 11,000 clones, over 70% appearing once. What was sequenced was FFPE minimally invasive lung adenocarcinoma tissue. The source is a person aged 60-79 years with lung adenocarcinoma.

V usage is TRBV7-9 and J usage is TRBJ2-4; D remains unclear. CDR3 size: 13 residues. Germline values: CDR1 SEHNR, CDR2 FQNEAQ (reference sequence). The V gene lost 8 bases and the J gene lost 0 bases, with 8 bases spanning the gap. CDR3 in amino acids: CASGRLAKNIQYF. CDR3 nucleotide sequence: TGTGCCAGCGGGCGGCTAGCCAAAAACATTCAGTACTTC.

Note on this clone: One end of the junction does not line up with germline, which may come from a read error. The chain carries TRBV18 and TRBJ1-2, with D maybe TRBD1 (5 bases). CDR1 and CDR2 (germline): KGHSH, LQKENI. CDR3 length: 14 amino acids. CDR3 DNA: TGTGCCAGCTCCCCACCAGGGCTTAGCTATGGCTACACCTTC. Its translation: CASSPPGLSYGYTF.

This chain links TRBV28 with TRBJ2-1, with D possibly called TRBD1 or TRBD2 (5 bases each). The V gene lost 1 base and the J gene lost 1 base, with 14 bases spanning the gap. From germline, CDR1 is MDHEN and CDR2 SYDVKM. The CDR3 sequence is 17 residues long. CDR3 in DNA: TGTGCCAGCAGTTTATTTAGAGGGGTGGGATCCTACAATGAGCAGTTCTTC. Its translation: CASSLFRGVGSYNEQFF.

This chain links TRBV28 with TRBJ2-5; 8 bases are a match to TRBD2. Germline assignment: CDR1 MDHEN and CDR2 SYDVKM. The CDR3 is 15 residues long. Trimming cost V 3 bases and J 5 bases; bases outside gene matches: 8. CDR3 nucleotide sequence: TGTGCCAGCAGTTTGCAGCGGGAGTTGGGGGAGACCCAGTACTTC. Its protein is CASSLQRELGETQYF.

This clone was observed a few times. This sequence joins TRBV18 and TRBJ1-1; the D is unclear. Trimming pared 3 bases from V and 2 bases from J, leaving 7 bases between. The CDR3 is 13 amino acids. CDR1 is KGHSH, CDR2 LQKENI, per germline. The CDR3 DNA is TGTGCCAGCTCACCGGCAGAAAACACTGAAGCTTTCTTT. Translating it yields CASSPAENTEAFF.

The rearrangement uses TRBV20-1 and TRBJ2-1, with D tentatively TRBD2 (5 bases). Germline V lookup: CDR1 DFQATT, CDR2 SNEGSKA (reference sequence). V was clipped by 2 bases and J by 8 bases, with 7 bases between them. The CDR3 has 11 amino acids. The CDR3 region has the DNA TGCAGTGCTAGAAAGAGGGATGAGCAGTTCTTC. Amino acids: CSARKRDEQFF.

The chain uses TRBV5-1 and TRBJ2-5; 7 nucleotides match TRBD1. V lost 6 bases and J lost 2; bases outside the gene matches: 7. The germline V gene encodes CDR1 SGHRS and CDR2 YFSETQ. There are 14 residues in the CDR3. CDR3 region: CASKTGQVQETQYF. CDR3 bases: TGCGCCAGCAAGACTGGACAGGTGCAAGAGACCCAGTACTTC.

This clone is categorized as medium-sized (0.01 to 0.1%). The chain uses TRBV14 and TRBJ1-1, with TRBD1 matching over 10 bases. Germline-derived CDR1 and CDR2 are SGHDN and FVKESK. The CDR3 sequence is 13 residues long. J was trimmed by 11 bases and V by 5 bases; bases with no gene match: 8. Written as DNA, the CDR3 is TGTGCCAGCAGCAACCGGGACAGGGGTTGGGCTTTCTTT. Its translation is CASSNRDRGWAFF.

This clone has more than one count but fewer than ten. The V call is TRBV28, the J call TRBJ1-3, with TRBD1 as a possible D gene (5 bases). V lost 2 bases and J lost 1, with 9 bases in between. CDR3 length: 15 residues. Germline V gives CDR1 MDHEN, CDR2 SYDVKM. The CDR3 region is CASSLSGGSGNTIYF. CDR3 DNA: TGTGCCAGCAGTTTAAGTGGGGGATCTGGAAACACCATATATTTT.

This CDR3 is CASSVTSGGVYEQYF. In DNA, the CDR3 is TGTGCCAGCAGCGTCACTAGCGGGGGGGTTTACGAGCAGTACTTC. The chain links TRBV5-5 to TRBJ2-7; 13 bases align to TRBD2. The J segment lost 4 bases and the V segment lost 4 bases, leaving 5 bases of the junction unmatched. This CDR3 has 15 residues. Germline V gene data show CDR1 as SGHKS and CDR2 as YYEKEE (reference sequence). The whole variable domain, remainder taken from reference TRBV5-5 and TRBJ2-7, is DAGVTQSPTHLIKTRGQQVTLRCSPISGHKSVSWYQQVLGQGPQFIFQYYEKEERGRGNFPDRFSARQFPNYSSELNVNALLLGDSALYLCASSVTSGGVYEQYFGPGTRLTVT.

This clone is a singleton in its sample. The chain joins TRBV29-1 to TRBJ2-5; no reliable D call. Per germline, CDR1 SQVTM and CDR2 ANQGSEA. V was clipped by 3 bases and J by 0 bases, with 8 bases between them. The CDR3 totals 13 residues. The CDR3 region is CSVDGPDQETQYF. The DNA of the CDR3 is TGCAGCGTTGATGGCCCCGACCAAGAGACCCAGTACTTC.

Written as DNA, the CDR3 is TGTGCCAGCAGTTCTTTCAGCGGGGACCTTTCCTACGAGCAGTACTTC. Protein product: CASSSFSGDLSYEQYF. V gene TRBV27 combines with J gene TRBJ2-7, with TRBD2 matching over 7 bases. The J segment lost 1 base and the V segment lost 4 bases, leaving 10 bases of the junction unmatched. Germline V gene data show CDR1 as MNHEY and CDR2 as SMNVEV (reference sequence). CDR3 size: 16 residues.

The rearrangement joins TRBV18 to TRBJ2-1, with D unresolved. The CDR3 extends over 16 amino acids. Germline values: CDR1 KGHSH, CDR2 LQKENI. V was trimmed by 0 bases and J by 4 bases, leaving 13 bases between them. The CDR3 nucleotides read TGTGCCAGCTCACCACCCGGCAGCTCCAATTACAATGAGCAGTTCTTC. Translated: CASSPPGSSNYNEQFF. The entire variable domain, with the rest obtained from reference TRBV18 and TRBJ2-1, is as follows: NAGVMQNPRHLVRRRGQEARLRCSPMKGHSHVYWYRQLPEEGLKFMVYLQKENIIDESGMPKERFSAEFPKEGPSILRIQQVVRGDSAAYFCASSPPGSSNYNEQFFGPGTRLTVL.

The chain is built from TRBV29-1 and TRBJ1-2; 9 positions match TRBD1. Germline assignment: CDR1 SQVTM and CDR2 ANQGSEA. Germline trimming cut 0 bases from V and 8 bases from J; bases unmatched to any gene: 7. CDR3 size: 14 residues. The CDR3 here is CSVEDLQGAEGYTF. The CDR3 DNA follows: TGCAGCGTTGAAGATCTACAGGGGGCCGAGGGCTACACCTTC.

The CDR3, as DNA: TGTGCCAGCAGTAATCAGGGATTCAATGAGCAGTTCTTC. Amino acid sequence: CASSNQGFNEQFF. The rearrangement uses TRBV6-5 and TRBJ2-1, with D possibly being TRBD1 (5 bases). V was trimmed by 5 bases and J by 6 bases, leaving 11 bases between them. The CDR3 runs to 13 residues. From germline, CDR1 is MNHEY and CDR2 SVGAGI.